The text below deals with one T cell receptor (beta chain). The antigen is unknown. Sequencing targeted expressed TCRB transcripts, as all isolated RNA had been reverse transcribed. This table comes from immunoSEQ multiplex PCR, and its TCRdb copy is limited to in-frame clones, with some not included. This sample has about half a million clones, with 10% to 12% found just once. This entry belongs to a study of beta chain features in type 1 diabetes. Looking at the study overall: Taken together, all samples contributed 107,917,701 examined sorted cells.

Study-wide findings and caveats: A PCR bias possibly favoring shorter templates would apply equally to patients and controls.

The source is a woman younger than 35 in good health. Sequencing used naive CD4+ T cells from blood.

The CDR3 protein is CAWRRPQETQYF. The DNA of the CDR3 is TGTGCCTGGCGGAGACCCCAAGAGACCCAGTACTTC. The chain combines TRBV30 with TRBJ2-5; D is ambiguous. The V end was cut by 5 bases, the J end by 1 base, with 8 bases between. The CDR3 has 12 residues. Germline V CDR1 and CDR2: GTSNPN, SVGIG (reference sequence).